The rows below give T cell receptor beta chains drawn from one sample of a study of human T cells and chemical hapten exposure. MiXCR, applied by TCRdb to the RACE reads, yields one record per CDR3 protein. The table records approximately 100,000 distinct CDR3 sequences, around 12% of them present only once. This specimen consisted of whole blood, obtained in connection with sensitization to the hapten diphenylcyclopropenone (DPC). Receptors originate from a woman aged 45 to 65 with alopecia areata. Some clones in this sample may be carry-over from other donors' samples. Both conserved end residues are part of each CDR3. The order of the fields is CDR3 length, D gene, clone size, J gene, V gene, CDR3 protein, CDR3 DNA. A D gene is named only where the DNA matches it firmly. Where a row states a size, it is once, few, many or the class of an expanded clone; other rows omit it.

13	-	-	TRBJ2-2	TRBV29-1	CSVYRIATGELFF	TGCAGCGTTTACAGGATCGCCACCGGGGAGCTGTTTTTT
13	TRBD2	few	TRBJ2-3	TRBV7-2	CASRGTSGGPQYF	TGTGCCAGCAGAGGGACTAGCGGGGGGCCGCAGTATTTT
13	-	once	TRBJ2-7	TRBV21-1	CASSSNEGYEQYF	TGTGCCAGCAGCTCCAACGAGGGGTACGAGCAGTACTTC
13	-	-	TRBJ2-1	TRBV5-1	CASSLGKNNEQFF	TGCGCCAGCAGCTTGGGAAAAAACAATGAGCAGTTCTTC
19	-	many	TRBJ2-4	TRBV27	CASSGLAGQGPWAKNIQYF	TGTGCCAGCAGCGGATTAGCGGGACAGGGCCCTTGGGCCAAAAACATTCAGTACTTC
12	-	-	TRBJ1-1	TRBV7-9	CASTQMDTEAFF	TGTGCCAGCACCCAAATGGACACTGAAGCTTTCTTT
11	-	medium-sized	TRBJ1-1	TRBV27	CASSGNTEAFF	TGTGCCAGCAGTGGCAACACTGAAGCTTTCTTT
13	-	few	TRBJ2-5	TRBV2	CASSEQNKETQYF	TGTGCCAGCAGTGAACAGAATAAAGAGACCCAGTACTTC
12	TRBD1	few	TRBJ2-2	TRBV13	CAQGENTGELFF	TGTGCCCAGGGGGAGAACACCGGGGAGCTGTTTTTT
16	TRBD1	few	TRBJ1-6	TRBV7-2	CASSRNLQGANSPLHF	TGTGCCAGCAGCCGTAACCTGCAGGGGGCCAATTCACCCCTCCACTTT
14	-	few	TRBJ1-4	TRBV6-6	CASSYGRSNEKLFF	TGTGCCAGCAGTTACGGACGGTCTAATGAAAAACTGTTTTTT
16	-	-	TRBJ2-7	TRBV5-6	CASSSAYRGSRYEQYF	TGTGCCAGCAGTTCAGCATACCGGGGAAGCCGCTACGAGCAGTACTTC
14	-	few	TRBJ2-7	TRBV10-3	CAISDLLHGHEQYF	TGTGCCATCAGTGATTTGCTCCATGGGCACGAGCAGTACTTC
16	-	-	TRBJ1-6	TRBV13	CASSSWTVTNNSPLHF	TGTGCCAGCAGCTCCTGGACAGTAACGAACAATTCACCCCTCCACTTT
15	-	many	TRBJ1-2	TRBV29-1	CSTLILTGQISGYTF	TGCAGCACGTTGATTCTAACTGGACAGATTAGTGGCTACACCTTC
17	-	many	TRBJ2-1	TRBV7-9	CASSLPARERSYNEQFF	TGTGCCAGCAGCCTCCCTGCCAGGGAACGGTCCTACAATGAGCAGTTCTTC
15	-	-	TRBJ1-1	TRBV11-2	CAGSWDGIKNTEAFF	TGTGCCGGCAGCTGGGACGGGATTAAGAACACTGAAGCTTTCTTT
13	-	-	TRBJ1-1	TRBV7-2	CASSLDFNTEAFF	TGTGCCAGCAGCTTAGATTTTAACACTGAAGCTTTCTTT
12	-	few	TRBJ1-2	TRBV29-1	CSVGDTNYGYTF	TGCAGCGTGGGGGACACTAACTATGGCTACACCTTC
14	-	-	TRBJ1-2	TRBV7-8	CASSLAGQIYGYTF	TGTGCCAGCAGCTTGGCCGGACAGATCTATGGCTACACCTTC
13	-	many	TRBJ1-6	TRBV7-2	CASSPRHPSPLHF	TGTGCCAGCAGCCCGCGACATCCCTCACCCCTCCACTTT
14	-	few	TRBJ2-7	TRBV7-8	CASSLLPGSDEQYF	TGTGCCAGCAGCTTACTCCCGGGGTCTGACGAGCAGTACTTC
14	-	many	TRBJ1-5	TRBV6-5	CASSSGGPNQPQHF	TGTGCCAGCAGTTCGGGGGGGCCCAATCAGCCCCAGCATTTT
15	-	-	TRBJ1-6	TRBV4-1	CASSQDRTANSSLHF	TGCGCCAGCAGCCAAGATAGGACGGCCAATTCATCCCTCCACTTT
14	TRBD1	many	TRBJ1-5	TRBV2	CASSPTGSNQPQHF	TGTGCCAGCAGCCCGACAGGGTCCAATCAGCCCCAGCATTTT